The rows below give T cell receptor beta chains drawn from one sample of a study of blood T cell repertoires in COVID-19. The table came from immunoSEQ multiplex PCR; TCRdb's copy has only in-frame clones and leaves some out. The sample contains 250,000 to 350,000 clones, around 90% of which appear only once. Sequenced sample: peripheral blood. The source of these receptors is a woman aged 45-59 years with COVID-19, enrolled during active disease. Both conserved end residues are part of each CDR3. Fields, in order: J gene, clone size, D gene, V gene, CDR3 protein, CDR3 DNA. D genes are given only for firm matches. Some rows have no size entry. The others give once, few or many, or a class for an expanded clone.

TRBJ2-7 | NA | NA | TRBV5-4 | CASRGSDSEQYF | TGTGCCAGCAGAGGCTCGGACTCCGAGCAGTACTTC
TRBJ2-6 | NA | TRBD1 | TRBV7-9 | CASSTGQGLSGANVLTF | TGTGCCAGCAGCACGGGACAGGGTCTCTCTGGGGCCAACGTCCTGACTTTC
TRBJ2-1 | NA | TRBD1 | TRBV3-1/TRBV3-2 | CASSQTGQGAFNEQFF | TGTGCCAGCAGCCAGACTGGACAGGGGGCCTTCAATGAGCAGTTCTTC
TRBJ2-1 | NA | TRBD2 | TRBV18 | CASSPQSGGNNEQFF | TGTGCCAGCTCACCTCAGTCGGGGGGAAACAATGAGCAGTTCTTC
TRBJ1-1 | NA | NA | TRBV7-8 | CASSAKRGKAFF | TGTGCCAGCAGCGCTAAGCGGGGAAAAGCTTTCTTT
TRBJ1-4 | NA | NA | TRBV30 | CAWRGTPTNEKLFF | TGTGCCTGGAGAGGGACACCAACTAATGAAAAACTGTTTTTT
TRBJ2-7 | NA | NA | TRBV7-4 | CASSSQTPSSYEQYF | TGTGCCAGCAGCTCTCAAACCCCTAGCTCCTACGAGCAGTACTTC
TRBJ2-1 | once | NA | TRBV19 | CASSISGRGGSEQFF | TGTGCCAGTAGTATTTCGGGCAGGGGAGGGAGTGAGCAGTTCTTC
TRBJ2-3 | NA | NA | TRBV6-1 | CAGSDPGLYTDTQYF | TGTGCCGGCAGTGACCCGGGACTTTACACAGATACGCAGTATTTT
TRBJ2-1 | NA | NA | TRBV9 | CASSVQGLEYNEQFF | TGTGCCAGCAGCGTCCAGGGACTCGAGTACAATGAGCAGTTCTTC
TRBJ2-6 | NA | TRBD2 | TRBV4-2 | CASSKRGGLGNSGANVLTF | TGTGCCAGCAGCAAAAGGGGAGGGCTGGGTAACTCTGGGGCCAACGTCCTGACTTTC
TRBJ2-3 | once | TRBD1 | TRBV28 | CASSTTGGSTDTQYF | TGTGCCAGCAGTACCACAGGGGGGAGCACAGATACGCAGTATTTT
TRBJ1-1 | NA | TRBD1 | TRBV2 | CASSPRDRVTEAFF | TGTGCCAGCAGCCCCCGGGACAGGGTTACTGAAGCTTTCTTT
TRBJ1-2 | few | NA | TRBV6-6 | CASSPRGNVGVGSYGYTF | TGTGCCAGCAGTCCCAGGGGTAATGTGGGGGTCGGTAGCTATGGCTACACCTTC
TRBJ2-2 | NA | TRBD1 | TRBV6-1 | CASSGSGTANTGELFF | TGTGCCAGCAGTGGGTCCGGGACAGCGAACACCGGGGAGCTGTTTTTT
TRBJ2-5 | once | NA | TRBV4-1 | CASSQVDRVETQYF | TGCGCCAGCAGCCAGGTTGACAGAGTAGAGACCCAGTACTTC
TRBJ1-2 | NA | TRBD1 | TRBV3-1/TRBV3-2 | CASSQDQIQGAKGYTF | TGTGCCAGCAGCCAAGACCAAATACAGGGGGCGAAAGGCTACACCTTC
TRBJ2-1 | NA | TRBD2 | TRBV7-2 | CASSFSGGSYNEQFF | TGTGCCAGCAGCTTTTCGGGAGGGTCCTACAATGAGCAGTTCTTC
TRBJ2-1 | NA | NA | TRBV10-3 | CAISDQTSNEQFF | TGTGCCATCAGTGACCAAACTAGCAATGAGCAGTTCTTC
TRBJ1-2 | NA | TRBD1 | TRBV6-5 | CASSLVGDRVGYTF | TGTGCCAGCAGTTTGGTTGGGGACAGGGTTGGCTACACCTTC
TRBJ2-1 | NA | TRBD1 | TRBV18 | CASSPLTGDNEQFF | TGTGCCAGCTCACCGCTCACAGGGGACAATGAGCAGTTCTTC
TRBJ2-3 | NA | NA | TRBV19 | CASSLEQTDTQYF | TGTGCCAGTAGTTTGGAGCAAACAGATACGCAGTATTTT
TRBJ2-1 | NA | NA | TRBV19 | CASSIDPFTGYSYNEQFF | TGTGCCAGTAGTATAGACCCATTTACAGGGTATTCCTACAATGAGCAGTTCTTC
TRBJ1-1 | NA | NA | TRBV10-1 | CASSDLGGTEAFF | TGCGCCAGCAGTGATTTGGGGGGCACTGAAGCTTTCTTT
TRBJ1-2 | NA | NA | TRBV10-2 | CASSEQGPGGYTF | TGCGCCAGCAGTGAGCAGGGGCCCGGCGGCTACACCTTC
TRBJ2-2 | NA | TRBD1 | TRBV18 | CASSLRQGLTGELFF | TGTGCCAGCTCACTCCGACAGGGTCTCACCGGGGAGCTGTTTTTT
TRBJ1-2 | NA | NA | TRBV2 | CASSVFGTNYGYTF | TGTGCCAGCAGTGTCTTCGGGACAAACTATGGCTACACCTTC
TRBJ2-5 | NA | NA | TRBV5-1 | CASSPNSPGVRETQYF | TGCGCCAGCAGCCCGAATTCGCCCGGGGTGAGGGAGACCCAGTACTTC
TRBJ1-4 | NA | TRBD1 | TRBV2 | CASSAGTGNLRVEKLFF | TGTGCCAGCAGTGCTGGGACAGGGAACCTTCGTGTTGAAAAACTGTTTTTT
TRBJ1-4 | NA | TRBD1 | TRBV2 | CASRGQGAVGEKLFF | TGTGCCAGCAGGGGACAGGGGGCGGTTGGGGAAAAACTGTTTTTT
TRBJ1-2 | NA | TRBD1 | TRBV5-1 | CASSPGQGYGYTF | TGCGCCAGCAGCCCAGGACAGGGCTATGGCTACACCTTC
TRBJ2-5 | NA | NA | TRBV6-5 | CASSYGGGSQETQYF | TGTGCCAGCAGTTACGGTGGAGGGAGTCAAGAGACCCAGTACTTC
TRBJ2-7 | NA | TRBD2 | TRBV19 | CASSPRGGRAYDEQYF | TGTGCCAGTAGCCCCCGGGGTGGGAGGGCCTACGACGAGCAGTACTTC
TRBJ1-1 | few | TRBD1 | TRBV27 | CASSSAGTGGTEAFF | TGTGCCAGCAGTTCAGCCGGGACAGGGGGCACTGAAGCTTTCTTT
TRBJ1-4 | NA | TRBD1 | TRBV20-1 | CSASPGTGGEKLFF | TGCAGTGCTAGTCCCGGGACAGGGGGCGAAAAACTGTTTTTT
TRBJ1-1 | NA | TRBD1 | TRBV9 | CASSPNDRARTEAFF | TGTGCCAGCAGCCCTAATGACAGGGCTCGCACTGAAGCTTTCTTT
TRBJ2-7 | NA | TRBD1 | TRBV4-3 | CASSPNRGTYEQYF | TGCGCCAGCAGCCCGAACAGGGGAACCTACGAGCAGTACTTC
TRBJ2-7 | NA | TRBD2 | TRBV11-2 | CASSLIPKSGRQYF | TGTGCCAGCAGCCTAATCCCAAAAAGCGGGAGGCAGTACTTC
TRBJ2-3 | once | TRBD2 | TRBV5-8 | CASSLAELAEGDTQYF | TGTGCCAGCAGCTTGGCGGAGCTAGCGGAGGGGGATACGCAGTATTTT